These 15 T cell receptor beta chains were all obtained from the same sample, sequenced in a study of CD8+CD57+ T cells in acquired aplastic anemia (dated by TCRdb to the late 2010s). The data were produced on an Illumina HiSeq 2000. TCR beta VDJ combination and CDR3 sequence profiling used genomic DNA as the template. Clones were called with MiXCR by TCRdb after fastp trimmed the public reads at Q25, and only in-frame beta chains were retained. Rows with a matching CDR3 protein are joined into one entry that keeps the most common DNA and genes. The sample yields 400,000 to 500,000 distinct CDR3 sequences; roughly 64% were counted once. 4% of the sample is in the top ten clones. The sequenced material came from sorted CD4+, CD8+, or CD8+CD57+ T cells (not recorded which) from PBMCs. The source of these receptors is a human donor in good health, serving as a control.

The table lists this clonotype with many counts. The J gene is TRBJ2-3, the V gene TRBV6-1; no clear D gene. Germline CDR1 and CDR2: MNHNS and SASEGT. The V end lost 0 bases, the J end lost 0 bases, and 16 bases lay between the germline ends. The CDR3 loop spans 18 amino acids. The CDR3 loop reads CASSEAARASGSTDTQYF. The CDR3 DNA reads as TGTGCCAGCAGTGAAGCGGCTAGGGCTTCTGGTAGCACAGATACGCAGTATTTT.

This clonotype has at least ten counts. The chain combines TRBV6-5 with TRBJ1-5, with 7 bases lining up with TRBD1. The junction had 5 bases not matched to a gene; V was cut back by 5 bases and J by 7 bases. Germline loops: CDR1 MNHEY, CDR2 SVGAGI. This CDR3 contains 13 residues. The CDR3 DNA reads TGTGCCAGCAGTCTCAGGGGGGACCAGCCCCAGCATTTT. Translating gives CASSLRGDQPQHF.

The V call is TRBV15, the J call TRBJ1-2, with 7 bases identical to TRBD1. Germline-derived CDR1 and CDR2 are LNHNV and YYDKDF (reference sequence). With 5 bases clipped from V and 4 bases from J, the junction kept 7 bases outside the gene matches. The CDR3 has 14 amino acids. In nucleotides, the CDR3 is TGTGCCACCAGCCAGGACAGGCCGGTCTATGGCTACACCTTC. Residues: CATSQDRPVYGYTF. The full variable domain, rest sourced from reference TRBV15 and TRBJ1-2, is DAMVIQNPRYQVTQFGKPVTLSCSQTLNHNVMYWYQQKSSQAPKLLFHYYDKDFNNEADTPDNFQSRRPNTSFCFLDIRSPGLGDTAMYLCATSQDRPVYGYTFGSGTRLTVV.

This clonotype showed up many times. The chain recombines TRBV10-2 with TRBJ2-2, with a weak D call TRBD1 (6 bases). V lost 5 bases, J lost 0 bases, and 16 bases lay in between. Germline lookup yields CDR1 WSHSY and CDR2 SAAADI. The length of the CDR3 is 17 residues. CDR3 sequence: CASSHSQGFANTGELFF. Here the CDR3 DNA reads TGCGCCAGCAGTCACAGTCAGGGGTTCGCGAACACCGGGGAGCTGTTTTTT.

In its sample, this clonotype was seen many times. This chain uses TRBV6-4 with TRBJ2-1, with TRBD1 matching 7 bases. V dropped 6 bases and J dropped 10; count of bases not matched to a gene: 9. CDR1 is MRHNA, CDR2 SNTAGT, per germline. The CDR3 has 13 amino acids. For the CDR3, the DNA is TGTGCCAGCAGCCAAACAGGGGTGGGGGAGCAGTTCTTC. Protein product: CASSQTGVGEQFF.

This clonotype was counted between two and nine times. This rearrangement joins TRBV6-5 to TRBJ1-1; the D is unclear. This CDR3 is 14 amino acids long. V was pared by 5 bases and J by 0 bases, with 10 bases between. The germline CDR1 and CDR2 sequences are MNHEY and SVGAGI. The chain's CDR3 is CASSQTLMNTEAFF. DNA for the CDR3: TGTGCCAGCAGTCAGACACTCATGAACACTGAAGCTTTCTTT.

The rearrangement uses TRBV7-2 and TRBJ2-5; 7 bases agree with TRBD2. The germline gives CDR1 SGHTA, CDR2 FQGNSA. This CDR3 is 15 amino acids long. Trimming at V came to 5 bases and at J to 11 bases, leaving 17 bases not matched to a gene. The CDR3 region has the DNA TGTGCCAGCAGCCAACTAGGGAGCGAGGGAGGGACGCAGTACTTC. As protein: CASSQLGSEGGTQYF.

This chain joins TRBV30 and TRBJ2-1; perhaps TRBD2 as D (6 bases). The V end was cut by 4 bases, the J end by 6 bases, with 10 bases between. This CDR3 has 12 residues. The germline V gene has CDR1 GTSNPN and CDR2 SVGIG (reference sequence). This chain's CDR3 is CAWKRGGNEQFF. The CDR3, as DNA: TGTGCCTGGAAAAGGGGAGGCAATGAGCAGTTCTTC.

The CDR3 here is CASSLRPTHTGELFF. For the CDR3, the DNA is TGTGCCAGCAGCTTAAGACCGACGCATACCGGGGAGCTGTTTTTT. The J gene is TRBJ2-2, the V gene TRBV7-3; D not resolved. Deletions cut 1 base from V and 5 bases from J, with 11 bases between. CDR1 is SGHTA and CDR2 is FQGTGA in the germline V gene. The CDR3 covers 15 residues. Together with reference TRBV7-3 and TRBJ2-2, the CDR3 gives the full variable domain: GAGVSQTPSNKVTEKGKYVELRCDPISGHTALYWYRQSLGQGPEFLIYFQGTGAADDSGLPNDRFFAVRPEGSVSTLKIQRTERGDSAVYLCASSLRPTHTGELFFGEGSRLTVL.

J is TRBJ2-5 and V is TRBV9; the match to TRBD1 covers 7 bases. J gave up 14 bases and V 2 bases, and 15 bases lay outside the gene matches. This CDR3 is 14 amino acids long. Germline V CDR1 and CDR2: SGDLS, YYNGEE. The CDR3 bases are TGTGCCAGCAGCGTGGCCGACAGGGTCGTCCCAGATTACTTC. This codes for CASSVADRVVPDYF.

CDR3 loop: CASSPRESDTDTQYF. The CDR3 region has the DNA TGTGCCAGCAGCCCGAGAGAGAGTGATACAGATACGCAGTATTTT. V and J are TRBV11-2 and TRBJ2-3, with unresolved D. V was clipped by 5 bases and J by 3 bases, with 15 bases between them. Germline V gives CDR1 SGHAT, CDR2 FQNNGV. The CDR3 contains 15 residues.

In its sample, this clonotype was seen many times. V is TRBV10-2 and J is TRBJ2-1; the match to TRBD1 covers 9 bases. The CDR3 is 15 amino acids. Unmatched junction bases numbered 6, after V lost 6 bases and J lost 3 bases. Germline V gene data show CDR1 as WSHSY and CDR2 as SAAADI. In nucleotides, the CDR3 is TGCGCCAGCAGGGTGGACAGGGGCGGCTACAATGAGCAGTTCTTC. Amino acid sequence: CASRVDRGGYNEQFF.

The chain recombines TRBV20-1 with TRBJ1-6; possible D gene TRBD1, 5 bases. V was shortened by 4 bases and J by 14 bases, with 18 bases between the two germline ends. The germline gives CDR1 DFQATT, CDR2 SNEGSKA (reference sequence). The CDR3 covers 13 residues. The CDR3 region has the DNA TGCAGTGCTATGGGGGTACAGGATGCGACCCTCCACTTT. Its translation: CSAMGVQDATLHF.

The chain joins TRBV7-6 to TRBJ2-6, with 9 bases that match TRBD2. CDR1 SGHVS and CDR2 FNYEAQ come from the germline V gene. The junction had 15 bases not matched to a gene; V was cut back by 2 bases and J by 13 bases. This CDR3 comprises 17 residues. The CDR3 DNA reads as TGTGCCAGCAGCTTAATGGAGACTAGCGGTAGGGTCAAGGTCCTGACTTTC. Its protein product is CASSLMETSGRVKVLTF. Full variable domain (outside the CDR3, taken from reference TRBV7-6 and TRBJ2-6): GAGVSQSPRYKVTKRGQDVALRCDPISGHVSLYWYRQALGQGPEFLTYFNYEAQQDKSGLPNDRFSAERPEGSISTLTIQRTEQRDSAMYRCASSLMETSGRVKVLTFGAGSRLTVL.

The V gene is TRBV9, the J gene TRBJ1-3; no firm D call. There are 16 residues in the CDR3. Germline assignment: CDR1 SGDLS and CDR2 YYNGEE. V was clipped by 4 bases and J by 6 bases, with 20 bases between them. CDR3 residues: CASSLRSRNAANTIYF. Written as DNA, the CDR3 is TGTGCCAGCAGCTTAAGGTCTAGGAATGCTGCAAACACCATATATTTT.